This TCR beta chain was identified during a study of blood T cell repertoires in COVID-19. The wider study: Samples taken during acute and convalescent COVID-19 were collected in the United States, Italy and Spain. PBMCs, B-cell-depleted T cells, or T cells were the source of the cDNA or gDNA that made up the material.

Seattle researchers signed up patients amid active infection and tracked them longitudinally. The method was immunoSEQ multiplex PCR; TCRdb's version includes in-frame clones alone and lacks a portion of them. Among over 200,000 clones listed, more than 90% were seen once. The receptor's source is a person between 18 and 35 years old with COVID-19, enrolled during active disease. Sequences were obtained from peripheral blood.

The CDR3: CASWWGSGSGKTQYF. Written as DNA, the CDR3 is TGTGCCAGCTGGTGGGGTAGCGGGAGTGGAAAGACCCAGTACTTC. The V gene is TRBV3-1 (or the pseudogene TRBV3-2), the J gene TRBJ2-5, with 9 bases lining up with TRBD2. Losses at the gene ends were 8 bases for V and 6 bases for J; bases not matched to a gene: 13. Germline values: CDR1 LGHDT, CDR2 YNNKEL (reference sequence). This CDR3 has 15 residues.